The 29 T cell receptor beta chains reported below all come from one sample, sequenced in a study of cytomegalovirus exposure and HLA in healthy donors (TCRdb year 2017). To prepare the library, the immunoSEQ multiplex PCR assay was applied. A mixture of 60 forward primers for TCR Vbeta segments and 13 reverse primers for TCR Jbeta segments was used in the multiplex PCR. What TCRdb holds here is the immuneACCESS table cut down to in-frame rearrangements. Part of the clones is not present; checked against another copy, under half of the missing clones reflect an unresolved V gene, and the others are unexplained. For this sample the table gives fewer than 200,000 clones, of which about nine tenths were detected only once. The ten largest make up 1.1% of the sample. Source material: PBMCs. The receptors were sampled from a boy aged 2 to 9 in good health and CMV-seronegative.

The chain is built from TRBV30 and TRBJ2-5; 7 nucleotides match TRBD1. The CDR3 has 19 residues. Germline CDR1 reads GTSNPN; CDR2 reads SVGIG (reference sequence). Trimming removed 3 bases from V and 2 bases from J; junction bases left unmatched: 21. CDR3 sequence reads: CAWRVAGGVLYGFQETQYF. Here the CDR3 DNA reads TGTGCCTGGAGGGTGGCAGGGGGAGTCCTATACGGGTTTCAAGAGACCCAGTACTTC. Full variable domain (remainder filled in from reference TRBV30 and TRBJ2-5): SQTIHQWPATLVQPVGSPLSLECTVEGTSNPNLYWYRQAAGRGLQLLFYSVGIGQISSEVPQNLSASRPQDRQFILSSKKLLLSDSGFYLCAWRVAGGVLYGFQETQYFGPGTRLLVL.

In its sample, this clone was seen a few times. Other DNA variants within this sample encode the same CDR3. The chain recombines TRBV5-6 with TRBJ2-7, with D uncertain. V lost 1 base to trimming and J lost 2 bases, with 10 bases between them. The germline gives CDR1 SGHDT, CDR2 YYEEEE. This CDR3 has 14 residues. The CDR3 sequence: CASSLNPVTYEQYF. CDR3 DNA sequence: TGTGCCAGCAGCTTGAATCCAGTTACCTACGAGCAGTACTTC.

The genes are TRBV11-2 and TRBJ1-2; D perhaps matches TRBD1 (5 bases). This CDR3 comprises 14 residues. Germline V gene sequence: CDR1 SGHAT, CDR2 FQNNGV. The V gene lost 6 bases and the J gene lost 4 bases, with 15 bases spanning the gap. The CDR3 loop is CASSLTLGRYGYTF. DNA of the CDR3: TGTGCCAGCAGTCTAACCCTGGGGCGCTATGGCTACACCTTC.

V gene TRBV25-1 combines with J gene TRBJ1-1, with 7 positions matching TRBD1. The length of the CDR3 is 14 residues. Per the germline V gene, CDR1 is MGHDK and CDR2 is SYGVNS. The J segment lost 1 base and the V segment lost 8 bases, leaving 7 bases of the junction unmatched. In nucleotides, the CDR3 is TGTGCCAGCGTACCGAGGACAGGGAACACTGAAGCTTTCTTT. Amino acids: CASVPRTGNTEAFF.

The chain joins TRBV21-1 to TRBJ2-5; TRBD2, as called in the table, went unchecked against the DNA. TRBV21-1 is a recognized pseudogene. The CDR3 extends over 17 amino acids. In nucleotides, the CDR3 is TGTGCCAGCAGCAAAGAGACTAGCGGGAAGCGTGGAGAGACCCAGTACTTC. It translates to CASSKETSGKRGETQYF.

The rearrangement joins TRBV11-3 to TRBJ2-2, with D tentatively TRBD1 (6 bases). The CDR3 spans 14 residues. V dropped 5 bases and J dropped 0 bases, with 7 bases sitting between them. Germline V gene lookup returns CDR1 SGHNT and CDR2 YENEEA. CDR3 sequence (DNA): TGTGCCAGCAGCCGGACAGCGAACACCGGGGAGCTGTTTTTT. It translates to CASSRTANTGELFF.

The CDR3 loop reads CASSLNGTVLEYRNQPQHF. The CDR3 DNA is TGTGCCAGCAGCCTAAACGGGACTGTCCTCGAATATCGCAATCAGCCCCAGCATTTT. This chain links TRBV7-2 with TRBJ1-5; tentatively, D is TRBD1 (5 bases). Germline loops: CDR1 SGHTA, CDR2 FQGNSA. V lost 5 bases and J 2 bases, leaving 25 bases between the germline ends. The CDR3 contains 19 residues. The whole variable domain, remainder taken from reference TRBV7-2 and TRBJ1-5, is GAGVSQSPSNKVTEKGKDVELRCDPISGHTALYWYRQSLGQGLEFLIYFQGNSAPDKSGLPSDRFSAERTGGSVSTLTIQRTQQEDSAVYLCASSLNGTVLEYRNQPQHFGDGTRLSIL.

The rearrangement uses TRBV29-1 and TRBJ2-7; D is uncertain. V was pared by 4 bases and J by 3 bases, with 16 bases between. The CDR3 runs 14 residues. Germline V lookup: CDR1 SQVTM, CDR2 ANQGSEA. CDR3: CSVVEDRRIYEQYF. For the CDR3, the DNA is TGCAGCGTTGTTGAGGATCGACGGATCTACGAGCAGTACTTC.

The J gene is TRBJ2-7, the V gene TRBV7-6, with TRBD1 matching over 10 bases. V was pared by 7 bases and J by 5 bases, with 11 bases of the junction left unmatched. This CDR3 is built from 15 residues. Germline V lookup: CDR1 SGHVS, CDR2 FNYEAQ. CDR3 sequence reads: CASIDRDRGHHEQYF. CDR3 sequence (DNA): TGTGCCAGCATCGACCGGGACAGGGGCCACCACGAGCAGTACTTC.

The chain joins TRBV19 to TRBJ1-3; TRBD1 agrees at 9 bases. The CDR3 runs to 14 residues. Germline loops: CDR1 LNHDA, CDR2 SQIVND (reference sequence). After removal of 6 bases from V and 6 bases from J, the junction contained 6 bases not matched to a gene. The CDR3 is CASRETGGENTIYF. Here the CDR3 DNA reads TGTGCCAGTAGAGAGACAGGGGGAGAAAACACCATATATTTT.

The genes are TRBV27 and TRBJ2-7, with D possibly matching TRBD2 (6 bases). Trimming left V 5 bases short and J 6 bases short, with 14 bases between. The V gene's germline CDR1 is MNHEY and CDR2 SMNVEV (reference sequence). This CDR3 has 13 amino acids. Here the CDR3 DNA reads TGTGCCAGCAGTGGTCTAGCGCCGCCCGAGCAGTACTTC. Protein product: CASSGLAPPEQYF.

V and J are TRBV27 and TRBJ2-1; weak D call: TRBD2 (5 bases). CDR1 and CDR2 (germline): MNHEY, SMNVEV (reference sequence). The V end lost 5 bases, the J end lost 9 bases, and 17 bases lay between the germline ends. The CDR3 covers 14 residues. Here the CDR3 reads CASSLGRPGGEQFF. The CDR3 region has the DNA TGTGCCAGCAGTCTAGGACGGCCCGGAGGTGAGCAGTTCTTC.

The CDR3 reads CASSGGQGAVTDTQYF. DNA of the CDR3: TGTGCCAGCAGTGGGGGACAGGGGGCGGTAACAGATACGCAGTATTTT. V and J are TRBV6-1 and TRBJ2-3; the match to TRBD1 covers 12 bases. The CDR3 totals 16 residues. V was pared by 4 bases and J by 3 bases, with 5 bases of the junction left unmatched. Germline V CDR1 and CDR2: MNHNS, SASEGT.

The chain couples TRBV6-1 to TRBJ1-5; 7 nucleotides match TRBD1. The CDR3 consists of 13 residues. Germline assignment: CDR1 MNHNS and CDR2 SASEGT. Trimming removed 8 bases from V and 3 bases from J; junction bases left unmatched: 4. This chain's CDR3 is CASWDSLNQPQHF. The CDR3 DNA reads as TGTGCCAGCTGGGACAGTCTCAATCAGCCCCAGCATTTT.

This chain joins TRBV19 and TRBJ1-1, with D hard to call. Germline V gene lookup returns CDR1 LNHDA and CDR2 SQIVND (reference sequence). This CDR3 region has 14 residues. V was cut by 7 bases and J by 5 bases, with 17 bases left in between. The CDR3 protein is CASTHSGPGTEAFF. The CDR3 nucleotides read TGTGCCAGTACCCATAGCGGGCCTGGGACTGAAGCTTTCTTT.

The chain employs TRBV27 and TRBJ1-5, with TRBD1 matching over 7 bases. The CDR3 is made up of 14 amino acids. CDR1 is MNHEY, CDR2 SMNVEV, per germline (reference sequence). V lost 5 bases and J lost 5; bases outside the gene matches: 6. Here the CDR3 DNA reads TGTGCCAGCAGTACAGGGGCTGTCGATCAGCCCCAGCATTTT. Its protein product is CASSTGAVDQPQHF.

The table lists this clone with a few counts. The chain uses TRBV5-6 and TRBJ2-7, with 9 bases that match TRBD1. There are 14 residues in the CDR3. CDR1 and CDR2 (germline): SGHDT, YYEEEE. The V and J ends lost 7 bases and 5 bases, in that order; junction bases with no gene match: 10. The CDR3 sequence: CASRSTGGGDEQYF. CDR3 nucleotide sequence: TGTGCCAGCCGCTCGACAGGGGGTGGCGACGAGCAGTACTTC. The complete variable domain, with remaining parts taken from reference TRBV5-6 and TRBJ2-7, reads DAGVTQSPTHLIKTRGQQVTLRCSPKSGHDTVSWYQQALGQGPQFIFQYYEEEERQRGNFPDRFSGHQFPNYSSELNVNALLLGDSALYLCASRSTGGGDEQYFGPGTRLTVT.

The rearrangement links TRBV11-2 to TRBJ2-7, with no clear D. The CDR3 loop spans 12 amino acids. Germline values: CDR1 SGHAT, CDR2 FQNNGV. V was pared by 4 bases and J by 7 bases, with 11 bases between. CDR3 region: CASSSSRWEQYF. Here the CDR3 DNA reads TGTGCCAGCAGCTCTTCCAGGTGGGAGCAGTACTTC.

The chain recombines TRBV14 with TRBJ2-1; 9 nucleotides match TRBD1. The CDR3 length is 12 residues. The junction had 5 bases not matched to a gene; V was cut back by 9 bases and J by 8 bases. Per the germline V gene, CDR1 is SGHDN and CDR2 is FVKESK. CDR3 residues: CARGQGRDEQFF. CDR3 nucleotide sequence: TGTGCCAGGGGACAGGGTAGAGATGAGCAGTTCTTC.

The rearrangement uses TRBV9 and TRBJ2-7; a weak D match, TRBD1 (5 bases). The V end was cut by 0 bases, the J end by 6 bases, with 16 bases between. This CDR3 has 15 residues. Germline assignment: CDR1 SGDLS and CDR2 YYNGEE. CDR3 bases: TGTGCCAGCAGCGTAGGTGGGGCGGACACGGTCGAGCAGTACTTC. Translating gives CASSVGGADTVEQYF.

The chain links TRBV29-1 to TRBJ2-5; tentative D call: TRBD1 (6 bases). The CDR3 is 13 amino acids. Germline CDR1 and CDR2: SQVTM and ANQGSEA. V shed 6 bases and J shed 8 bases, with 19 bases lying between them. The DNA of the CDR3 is TGCAGCGTCCCCGACAGGCCACCGAGAACCCAGTACTTC. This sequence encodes CSVPDRPPRTQYF.

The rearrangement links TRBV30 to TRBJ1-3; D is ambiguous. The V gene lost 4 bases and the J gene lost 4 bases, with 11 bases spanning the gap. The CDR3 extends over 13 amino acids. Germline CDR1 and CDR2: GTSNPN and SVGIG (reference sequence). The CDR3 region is CAWTKFGGNTIYF. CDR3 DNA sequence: TGTGCCTGGACGAAATTCGGGGGAAACACCATATATTTT.

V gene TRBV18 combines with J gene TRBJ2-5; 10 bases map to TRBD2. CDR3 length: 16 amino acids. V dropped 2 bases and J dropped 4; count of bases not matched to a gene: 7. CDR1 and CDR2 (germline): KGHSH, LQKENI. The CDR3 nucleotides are TGTGCCAGCTCACCAGCAGGGCTAGCGGGAGTAGAGACCCAGTACTTC. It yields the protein CASSPAGLAGVETQYF.

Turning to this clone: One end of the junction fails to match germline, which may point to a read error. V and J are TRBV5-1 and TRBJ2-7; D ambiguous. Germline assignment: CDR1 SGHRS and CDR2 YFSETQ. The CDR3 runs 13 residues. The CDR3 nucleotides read TGCGCCAGCAGCCCTCAAGGAGCCTACGAGCAGCACTTC. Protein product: CASSPQGAYEQHF.

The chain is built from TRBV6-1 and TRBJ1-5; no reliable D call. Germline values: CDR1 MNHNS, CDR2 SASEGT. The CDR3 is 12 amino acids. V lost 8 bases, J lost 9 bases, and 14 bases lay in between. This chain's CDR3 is CASVTAAGPQHF. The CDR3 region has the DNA TGTGCCAGCGTAACGGCCGCGGGGCCCCAGCATTTT.

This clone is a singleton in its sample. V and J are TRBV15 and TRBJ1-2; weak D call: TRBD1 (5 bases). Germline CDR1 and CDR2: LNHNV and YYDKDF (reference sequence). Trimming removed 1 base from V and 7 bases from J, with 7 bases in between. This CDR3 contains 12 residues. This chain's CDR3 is CATSRATGGYTF. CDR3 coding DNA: TGTGCCACCAGCAGAGCTACAGGTGGCTACACCTTC. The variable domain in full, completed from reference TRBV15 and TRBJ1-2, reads DAMVIQNPRYQVTQFGKPVTLSCSQTLNHNVMYWYQQKSSQAPKLLFHYYDKDFNNEADTPDNFQSRRPNTSFCFLDIRSPGLGDTAMYLCATSRATGGYTFGSGTRLTVV.

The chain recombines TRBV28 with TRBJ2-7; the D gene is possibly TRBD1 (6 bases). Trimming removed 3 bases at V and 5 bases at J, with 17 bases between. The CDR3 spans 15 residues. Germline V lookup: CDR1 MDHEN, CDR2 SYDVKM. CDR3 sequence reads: CASSFKKDSPHEQYF. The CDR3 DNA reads TGTGCCAGCAGTTTTAAAAAGGACAGCCCCCACGAGCAGTACTTC.

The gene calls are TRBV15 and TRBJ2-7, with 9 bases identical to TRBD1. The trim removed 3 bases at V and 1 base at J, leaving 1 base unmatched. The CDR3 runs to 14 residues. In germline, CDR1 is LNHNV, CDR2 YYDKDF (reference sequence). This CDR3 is CATSRGTGSYEQYF. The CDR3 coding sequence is TGTGCCACCAGCAGGGGGACAGGGTCCTACGAGCAGTACTTC.

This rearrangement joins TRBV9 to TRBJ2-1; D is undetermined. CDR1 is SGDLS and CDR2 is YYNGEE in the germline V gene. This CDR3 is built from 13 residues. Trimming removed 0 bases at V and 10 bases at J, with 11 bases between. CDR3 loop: CASSVVGRSEQFF. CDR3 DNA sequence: TGTGCCAGCAGCGTAGTTGGGCGCAGCGAGCAGTTCTTC.